The clone carrying this TCR beta chain was seen just once. CDR1 is MDHEN, CDR2 SYDVKM, per germline. V was trimmed by 3 bases and J by 3 bases, leaving 15 bases between them. The CDR3 totals 15 residues. The data belong to a study of blood T cell repertoires in COVID-19. In the study overall: PBMCs, B-cell-depleted T cells, or T cells provided the cDNA or gDNA that made up the material.

Under the authors' procedure: Amplified reference gene primers provided the basis for estimating nucleated cell counts. This table comes from immunoSEQ multiplex PCR, and its TCRdb copy is limited to in-frame clones, with some not included. For V, J and clone size, that table is used; D and trimming come from the DNA. The sample carries a few hundred thousand clones, 75% to 90% recorded once. The V call is TRBV28, the J call TRBJ2-7, with D perhaps TRBD2 (6 bases). Sequencing was done on a sample of PBMCs or T cells enriched from blood (not recorded which). The clonotype was recovered from a man between 18 and 35 years old who had recovered from COVID-19. The CDR3 spells CASSFGGSRNYEQYF. CDR3 nucleotides: TGTGCCAGCAGTTTTGGGGGGAGTAGAAACTACGAGCAGTACTTC. The entire variable domain, with the rest obtained from reference TRBV28 and TRBJ2-7, is as follows: DVKVTQSSRYLVKRTGEKVFLECVQDMDHENMFWYRQDPGLGLRLIYFSYDVKMKEKGDIPEGYSVSREKKERFSLILESASTNQTSMYLCASSFGGSRNYEQYFGPGTRLTVT.